What follows is one T cell receptor (beta chain) and its context. Antigen: not known. The CDR3 spans 14 residues. Trimming removed 0 bases at V and 9 bases at J, with 12 bases between. Per the germline V gene, CDR1 is SNHLY and CDR2 is FYNNEI. This record comes from a study of OX40 agonist ivuxolimab in advanced cancers. Study results and limitations: Individuals who were partial responders at 0.1-3.0 mg/kg had clonal expansion that ranked among the lowest. Average numbers of expanded clones were greater in CD8+ T cells than in CD4+.

TCRdb keeps only in-frame clones here, not all; method: immunoSEQ multiplex PCR. The sample has about 41,000 clones; around four fifths are singletons. This material consisted of CD4+ or CD8+ T cells sorted from blood, taken in a trial of the OX40 agonist ivuxolimab. This chain links TRBV2 with TRBJ2-1; a possible D gene is TRBD2 (5 bases). The sequence came from an adult with an advanced solid tumor such as melanoma, head and neck, liver or kidney cancer. CDR3 residues: CASSEAELGGEQFF. CDR3 nucleotides: TGTGCCAGCAGTGAAGCTGAGTTAGGAGGTGAGCAGTTCTTC.